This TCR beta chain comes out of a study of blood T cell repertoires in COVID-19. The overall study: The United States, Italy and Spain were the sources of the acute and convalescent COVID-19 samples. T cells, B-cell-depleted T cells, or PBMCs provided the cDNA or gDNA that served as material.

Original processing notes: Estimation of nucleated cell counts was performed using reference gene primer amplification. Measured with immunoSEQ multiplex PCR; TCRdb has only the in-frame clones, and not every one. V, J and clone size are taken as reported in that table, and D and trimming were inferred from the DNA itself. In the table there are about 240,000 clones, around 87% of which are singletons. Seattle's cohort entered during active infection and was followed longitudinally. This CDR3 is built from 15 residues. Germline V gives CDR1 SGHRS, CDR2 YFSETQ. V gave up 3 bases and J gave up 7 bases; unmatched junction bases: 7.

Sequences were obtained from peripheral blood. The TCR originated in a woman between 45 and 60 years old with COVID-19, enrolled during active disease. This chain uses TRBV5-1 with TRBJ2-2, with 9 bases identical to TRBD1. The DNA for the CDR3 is TGCGCCAGCAGCTCTGGACAGGGGCGGGTCGGGGAGCTGTTTTTT. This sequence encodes CASSSGQGRVGELFF.